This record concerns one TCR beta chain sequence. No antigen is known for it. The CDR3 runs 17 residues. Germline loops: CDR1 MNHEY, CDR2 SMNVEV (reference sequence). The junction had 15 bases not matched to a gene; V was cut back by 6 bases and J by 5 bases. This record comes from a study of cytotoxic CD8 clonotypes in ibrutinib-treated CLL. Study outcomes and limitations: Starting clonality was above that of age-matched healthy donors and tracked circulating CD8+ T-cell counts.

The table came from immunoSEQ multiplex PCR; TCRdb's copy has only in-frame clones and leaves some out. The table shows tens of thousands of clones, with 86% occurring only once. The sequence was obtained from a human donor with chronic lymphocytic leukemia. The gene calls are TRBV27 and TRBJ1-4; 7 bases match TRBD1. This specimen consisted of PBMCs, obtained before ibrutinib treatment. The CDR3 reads CASSLDTGTAFNEKLFF. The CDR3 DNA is TGTGCCAGCAGCCTCGACACCGGGACAGCCTTCAATGAAAAACTGTTTTTT.